This T cell receptor beta chain was recorded in a study of OX40 agonist ivuxolimab in advanced cancers. Turning to the study itself: Six ivuxolimab dose levels, 0.01 to 10 mg/kg, were given intravenously every 2 weeks. Points from the study as a whole: CD8+ T cells were the subset that, on average, had more expanded clones than CD4+. At doses 0.1 to 3.0 mg/kg, CD4+ and CD8+ clones expanded.

Sequenced by immunoSEQ multiplex PCR; TCRdb stores in-frame clones only, minus some. The repertoire holds some 60,000 clones, with under 95% as singletons. Details on this clone: The antigen remains unidentified.

The receptor was isolated from an adult with an advanced solid tumor such as melanoma, head and neck, liver or kidney cancer. This material consisted of CD4+ or CD8+ T cells sorted from blood, taken in a trial of the OX40 agonist ivuxolimab.

CDR3 region: CASSSPVNQETQYF. In DNA, the CDR3 is TGTGCCAGCAGCTCACCGGTAAACCAAGAGACCCAGTACTTC. This sequence joins TRBV7-9 and TRBJ2-5; D gene unclear. The CDR3 is 14 amino acids. V was shortened by 4 bases and J by 0 bases, with 9 bases between the two germline ends. Germline CDR1 and CDR2: SEHNR and FQNEAQ (reference sequence).